This T cell receptor (beta chain) was identified in a study of somatic mutations in cytotoxic T cells in rheumatoid arthritis. Study details: A subset of V beta antibody-stained T-cell populations was isolated by flow sorting, reaching nearly 100% purity, and this subset included V beta1+ cells that went on to TCRB sequencing.

This table comes from immunoSEQ multiplex PCR, and its TCRdb copy is limited to in-frame clones, with some not included. The repertoire has about 16,000 clones, around 77% of them found once; the top ten carry approximately 12%. Germline CDR1 reads MDHEN; CDR2 reads SYDVKM. Trimming pared 4 bases from V and 0 bases from J, leaving 11 bases between. There are 15 residues in the CDR3. Positive magnetic bead selection isolated CD4+ and CD8+ cells, and flow cytometry checked purity. This TCR came from an adult with rheumatoid arthritis. The chain couples TRBV28 to TRBJ2-3; maybe TRBD2 (5 bases). The source material was CD8+ T cells sorted from blood. The CDR3: CASSSGVASTDTQYF. The CDR3 DNA is TGTGCCAGCAGTTCCGGGGTAGCTAGCACAGATACGCAGTATTTT.